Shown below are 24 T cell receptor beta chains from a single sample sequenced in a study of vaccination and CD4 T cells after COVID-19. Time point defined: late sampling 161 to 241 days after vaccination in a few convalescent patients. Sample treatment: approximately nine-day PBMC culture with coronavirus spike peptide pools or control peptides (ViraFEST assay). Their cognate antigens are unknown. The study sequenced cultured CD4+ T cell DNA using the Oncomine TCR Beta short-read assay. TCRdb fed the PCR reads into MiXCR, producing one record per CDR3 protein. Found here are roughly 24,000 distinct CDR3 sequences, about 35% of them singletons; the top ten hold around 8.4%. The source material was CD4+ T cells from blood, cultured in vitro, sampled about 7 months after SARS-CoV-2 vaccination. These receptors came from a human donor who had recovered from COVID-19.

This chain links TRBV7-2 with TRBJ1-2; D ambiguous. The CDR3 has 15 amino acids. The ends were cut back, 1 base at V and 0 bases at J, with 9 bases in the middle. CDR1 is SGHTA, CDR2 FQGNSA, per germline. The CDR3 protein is CASSLVVNTNYGYTF. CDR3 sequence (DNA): TGTGCCAGCAGCTTAGTGGTTAACACTAACTATGGCTACACCTTC.

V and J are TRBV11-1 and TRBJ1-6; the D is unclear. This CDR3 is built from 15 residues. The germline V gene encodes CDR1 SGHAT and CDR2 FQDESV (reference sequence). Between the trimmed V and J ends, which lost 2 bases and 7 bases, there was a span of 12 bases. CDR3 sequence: CASSLLRTANSPLHF. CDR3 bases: TGTGCCAGCAGCTTACTTCGGACGGCCAATTCACCCCTCCACTTT.

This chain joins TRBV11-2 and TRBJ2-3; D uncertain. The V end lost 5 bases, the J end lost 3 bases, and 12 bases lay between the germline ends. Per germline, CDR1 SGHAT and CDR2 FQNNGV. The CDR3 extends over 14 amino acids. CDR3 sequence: CASSPPLGTDTQYF. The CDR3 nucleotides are TGTGCCAGCAGCCCTCCGCTGGGGACAGATACGCAGTATTTT.

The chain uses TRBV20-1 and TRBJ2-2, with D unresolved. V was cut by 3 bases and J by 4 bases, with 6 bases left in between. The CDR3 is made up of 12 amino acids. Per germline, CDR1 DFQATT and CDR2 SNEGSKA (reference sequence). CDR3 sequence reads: CSASEPTGELFF. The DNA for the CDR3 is TGCAGTGCTAGTGAGCCCACCGGGGAGCTGTTTTTT.

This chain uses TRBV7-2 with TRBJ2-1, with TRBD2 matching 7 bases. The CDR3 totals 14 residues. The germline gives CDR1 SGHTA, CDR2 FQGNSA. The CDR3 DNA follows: TGTGTCGAAAGGACTAGATGGCCTTACAATGAGCAGTTCTTC. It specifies CVERTRWPYNEQFF.

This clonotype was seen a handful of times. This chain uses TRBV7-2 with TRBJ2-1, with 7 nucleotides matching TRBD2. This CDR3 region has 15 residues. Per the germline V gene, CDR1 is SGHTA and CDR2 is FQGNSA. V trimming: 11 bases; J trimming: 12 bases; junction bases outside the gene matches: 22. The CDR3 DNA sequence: TGTGCCTCCACCCTCGGCGGGAGACCTCCCTGGGGGCAGTTCTTC. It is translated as CASTLGGRPPWGQFF. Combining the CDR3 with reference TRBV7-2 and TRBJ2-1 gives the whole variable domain GAGVSQSPSNKVTEKGKDVELRCDPISGHTALYWYRQSLGQGLEFLIYFQGNSAPDKSGLPSDRFSAERTGGSVSTLTIQRTQQEDSAVYLCASTLGGRPPWGQFFGPGTRLTVL.

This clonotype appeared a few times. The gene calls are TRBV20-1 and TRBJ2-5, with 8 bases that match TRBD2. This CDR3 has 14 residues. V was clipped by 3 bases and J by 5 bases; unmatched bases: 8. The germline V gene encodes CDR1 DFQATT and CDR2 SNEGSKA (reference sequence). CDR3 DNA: TGCAGTGCTAGTCCAGCGGGAGATTTCGAGACCCAGTACTTC. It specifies CSASPAGDFETQYF.

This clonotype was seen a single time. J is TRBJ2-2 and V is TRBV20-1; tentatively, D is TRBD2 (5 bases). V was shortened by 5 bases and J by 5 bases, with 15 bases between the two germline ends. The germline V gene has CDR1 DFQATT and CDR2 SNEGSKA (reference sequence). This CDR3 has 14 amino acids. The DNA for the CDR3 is TGCAGTGCTGGTACGGGAATGAGGACCGGGGAGCTGTTTTTT. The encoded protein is CSAGTGMRTGELFF.

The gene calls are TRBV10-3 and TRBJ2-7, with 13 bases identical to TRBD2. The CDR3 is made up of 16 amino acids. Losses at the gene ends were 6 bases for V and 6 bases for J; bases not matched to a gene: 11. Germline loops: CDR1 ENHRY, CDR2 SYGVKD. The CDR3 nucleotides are TGTGCCATCAGCGGTAGAGGACTAGCGGGAGCCTCCGAGCAGTACTTC. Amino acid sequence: CAISGRGLAGASEQYF.

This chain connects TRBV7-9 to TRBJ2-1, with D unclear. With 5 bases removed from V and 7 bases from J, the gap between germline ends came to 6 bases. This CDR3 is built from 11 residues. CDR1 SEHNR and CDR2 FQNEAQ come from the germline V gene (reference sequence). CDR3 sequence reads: CASSLPNEQFF. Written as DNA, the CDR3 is TGTGCCAGCAGCCTACCGAATGAGCAGTTCTTC.

Here the CDR3 reads CASSHGTSNEQYF. CDR3 nucleotides: TGCGCCAGCAGCCACGGGACTAGCAACGAGCAGTACTTC. This chain connects TRBV4-1 to TRBJ2-7, with 9 bases that match TRBD2. The CDR3 loop spans 13 amino acids. CDR1 is MGHRA, CDR2 YSYEKL, per germline. J lost 5 bases, V lost 3 bases, and 2 bases had no gene match.

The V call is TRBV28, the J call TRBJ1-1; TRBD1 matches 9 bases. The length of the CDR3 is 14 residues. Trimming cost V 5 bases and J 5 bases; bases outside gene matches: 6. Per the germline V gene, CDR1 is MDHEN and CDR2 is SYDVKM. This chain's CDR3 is CASSGGQGRTEAFF. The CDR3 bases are TGTGCCAGCAGTGGGGGACAGGGACGAACTGAAGCTTTCTTT.

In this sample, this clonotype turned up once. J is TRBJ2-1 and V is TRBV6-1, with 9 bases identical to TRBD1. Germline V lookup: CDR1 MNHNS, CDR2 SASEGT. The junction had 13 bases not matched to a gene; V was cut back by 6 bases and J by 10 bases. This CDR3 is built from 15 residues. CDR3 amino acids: CASRARTGAEREQFF. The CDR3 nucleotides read TGTGCCAGCAGAGCTAGGACAGGGGCCGAACGGGAGCAGTTCTTC.

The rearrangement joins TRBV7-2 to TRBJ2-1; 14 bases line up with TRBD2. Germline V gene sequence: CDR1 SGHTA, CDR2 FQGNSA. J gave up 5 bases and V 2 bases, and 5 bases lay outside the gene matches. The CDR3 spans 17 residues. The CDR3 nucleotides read TGTGCCAGCAGCTTACCGGGACTAGCGGGAGTGGACAATGAGCAGTTCTTC. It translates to CASSLPGLAGVDNEQFF.

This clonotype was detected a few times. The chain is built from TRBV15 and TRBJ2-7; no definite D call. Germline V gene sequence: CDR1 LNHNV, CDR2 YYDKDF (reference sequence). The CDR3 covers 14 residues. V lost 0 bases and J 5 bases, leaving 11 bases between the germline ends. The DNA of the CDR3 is TGTGCCACCAGCAGAGATAACGGGCGGAACGAGCAGTACTTC. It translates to CATSRDNGRNEQYF.

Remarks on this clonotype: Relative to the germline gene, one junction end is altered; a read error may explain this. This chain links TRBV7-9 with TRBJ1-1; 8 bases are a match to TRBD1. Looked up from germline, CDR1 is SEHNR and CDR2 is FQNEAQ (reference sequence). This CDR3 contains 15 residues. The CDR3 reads CASSGTGGLNTEAFF. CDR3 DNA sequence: TGTGCCAGCAGCGGAACAGGGGGGTTGAATACTGAAGCTTTCTTT.

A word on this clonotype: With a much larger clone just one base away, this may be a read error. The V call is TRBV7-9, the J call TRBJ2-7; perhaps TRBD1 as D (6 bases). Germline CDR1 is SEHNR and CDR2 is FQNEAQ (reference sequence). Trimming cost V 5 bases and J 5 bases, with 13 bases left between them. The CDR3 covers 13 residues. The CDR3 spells CASSVGTRNEQYF. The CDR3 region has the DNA TGTGCCAGCAGCGTAGGGACAAGGAACGAGCAGTACTTC.

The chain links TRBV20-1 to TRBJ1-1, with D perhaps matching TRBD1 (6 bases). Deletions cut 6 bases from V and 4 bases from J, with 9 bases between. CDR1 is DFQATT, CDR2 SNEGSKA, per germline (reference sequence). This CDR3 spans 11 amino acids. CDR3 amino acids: CSAAQGTEAFF. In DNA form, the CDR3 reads TGCAGTGCAGCACAGGGCACTGAAGCTTTCTTT.

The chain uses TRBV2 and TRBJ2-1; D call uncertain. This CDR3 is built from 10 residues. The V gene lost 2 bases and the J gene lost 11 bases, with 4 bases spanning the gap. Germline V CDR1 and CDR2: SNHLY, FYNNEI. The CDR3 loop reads CASSEQKQFF. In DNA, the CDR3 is TGTGCCAGCAGTGAACAAAAGCAGTTCTTC.

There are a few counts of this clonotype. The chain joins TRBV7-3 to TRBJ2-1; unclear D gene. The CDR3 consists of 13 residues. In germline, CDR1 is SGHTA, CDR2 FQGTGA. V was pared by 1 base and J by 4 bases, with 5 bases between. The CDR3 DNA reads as TGTGCCAGCAGCTTAAACGGTTACAATGAGCAGTTCTTC. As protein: CASSLNGYNEQFF.

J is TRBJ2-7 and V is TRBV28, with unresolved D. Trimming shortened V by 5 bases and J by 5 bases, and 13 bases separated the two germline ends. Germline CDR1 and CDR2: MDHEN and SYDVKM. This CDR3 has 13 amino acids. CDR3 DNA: TGTGCCAGCAGTCTACCGTGGCCTAACGAGCAGTACTTC. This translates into CASSLPWPNEQYF.

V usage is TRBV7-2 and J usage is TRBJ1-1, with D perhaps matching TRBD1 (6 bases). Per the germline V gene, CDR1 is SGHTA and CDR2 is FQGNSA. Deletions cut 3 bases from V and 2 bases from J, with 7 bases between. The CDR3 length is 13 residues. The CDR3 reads CASSLDSNTEAFF. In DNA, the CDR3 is TGTGCCAGCAGCTTGGACAGCAACACTGAAGCTTTCTTT.

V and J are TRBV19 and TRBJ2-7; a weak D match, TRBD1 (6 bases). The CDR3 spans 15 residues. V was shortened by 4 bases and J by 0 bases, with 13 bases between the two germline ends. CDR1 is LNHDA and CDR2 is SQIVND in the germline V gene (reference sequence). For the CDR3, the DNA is TGTGCCAGTAGTACCAGGGACATCTACTCCTACGAGCAGTACTTC. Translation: CASSTRDIYSYEQYF. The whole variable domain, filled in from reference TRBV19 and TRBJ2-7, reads DGGITQSPKYLFRKEGQNVTLSCEQNLNHDAMYWYRQDPGQGLRLIYYSQIVNDFQKGDIAEGYSVSREKKESFPLTVTSAQKNPTAFYLCASSTRDIYSYEQYFGPGTRLTVT.

The CDR3, as DNA: TGTGCCATCAGCGAGGATCCCTACAATGAGCAGTTCTTC. Amino acids: CAISEDPYNEQFF. V is TRBV10-3 and J is TRBJ2-1, with no clear D. This CDR3 has 13 residues. In germline, CDR1 is ENHRY, CDR2 SYGVKD. V lost 6 bases to trimming and J lost 2 bases, with 8 bases between them.